What follows are 27 T cell receptor beta chains derived from one specimen sequenced in a study of blood T cell repertoires in COVID-19. The data were produced by immunoSEQ multiplex PCR, yet TCRdb's version contains in-frame clones alone and is incomplete. This table has approximately 83,000 clones, 70% to 90% appearing once. Sequenced: peripheral blood. Receptors were obtained from a man aged 45-60 years with acute or convalescent COVID-19.

The rearrangement links TRBV28 to TRBJ2-1, with D maybe TRBD2 (5 bases). The CDR3 is made up of 16 amino acids. In germline, CDR1 is MDHEN, CDR2 SYDVKM. V was shortened by 4 bases and J by 8 bases, with 21 bases between the two germline ends. This chain's CDR3 is CASSYPYQDARDEQFF. The CDR3 DNA sequence: TGTGCCAGCAGTTACCCTTACCAGGACGCGAGGGATGAGCAGTTCTTC.

V usage is TRBV9 and J usage is TRBJ1-1, with D perhaps matching TRBD1 (6 bases). Per the germline V gene, CDR1 is SGDLS and CDR2 is YYNGEE. The CDR3 runs to 15 residues. Trimming stripped 3 bases from V and 0 bases from J, with 12 bases between. CDR3 nucleotides: TGTGCCAGCAGCGCCATAGGACAGATGAACACTGAAGCTTTCTTT. The encoded protein is CASSAIGQMNTEAFF. The whole variable domain, filled in from reference TRBV9 and TRBJ1-1, reads DSGVTQTPKHLITATGQRVTLRCSPRSGDLSVYWYQQSLDQGLQFLIQYYNGEERAKGNILERFSAQQFPDLHSELNLSSLELGDSALYFCASSAIGQMNTEAFFGQGTRLTVV.

This clone is a singleton in its sample. This sequence joins TRBV18 and TRBJ2-3; 7 nucleotides line up with TRBD2. CDR1 and CDR2 from the germline V gene are KGHSH and LQKENI. Trimming cost V 3 bases and J 7 bases; bases outside gene matches: 16. The CDR3 runs 17 residues. This CDR3 is CASSPNRGGRGLNTQYF. DNA of the CDR3: TGTGCCAGCTCACCCAACCGCGGCGGGAGAGGTTTAAATACGCAGTATTTT.

The table lists this clone with a count of one. V usage is TRBV11-2 and J usage is TRBJ2-7; TRBD1 matches at 8 bases. Germline V gene lookup returns CDR1 SGHAT and CDR2 FQNNGV. J lost 2 bases, V lost 3 bases, and 6 bases had no gene match. CDR3 length: 15 residues. CDR3 nucleotides: TGTGCCAGCAGCTTGGGGCTGGACAGGGCCTACGAGCAGTACTTC. Translating gives CASSLGLDRAYEQYF.

This rearrangement joins TRBV7-8 to TRBJ2-7; 10 nucleotides match TRBD2. Germline CDR1 reads SGHVS; CDR2 reads FQNEAQ. Trimming removed 2 bases from V and 5 bases from J; junction bases left unmatched: 9. The CDR3 contains 16 residues. DNA of the CDR3: TGTGCCAGCAGCTTACGGAAGCGGACTAGCGGAGACGAGCAGTACTTC. Its protein is CASSLRKRTSGDEQYF.

The chain uses TRBV18 and TRBJ2-3; D is possibly TRBD1 (6 bases). V lost 4 bases to trimming and J lost 2 bases, with 10 bases between them. Germline values: CDR1 KGHSH, CDR2 LQKENI. There are 14 residues in the CDR3. This CDR3 is CASSQAGVTDTQYF. As DNA, the CDR3 is TGTGCCAGCTCACAGGCAGGGGTCACAGATACGCAGTATTTT.

This clone appeared a single time. This chain links TRBV5-1 with TRBJ2-1; D is perhaps TRBD2 (5 bases). Germline lookup yields CDR1 SGHRS and CDR2 YFSETQ. The V end lost 0 bases, the J end lost 7 bases, and 17 bases lay between the germline ends. The CDR3 is 16 amino acids. DNA for the CDR3: TGCGCCAGCAGCTTGGCCGTCTCGGGAAGTGGGAATGAGCAGTTCTTC. This codes for CASSLAVSGSGNEQFF.

The chain recombines TRBV7-9 with TRBJ2-2, with TRBD1 matching over 9 bases. The ends lost 6 bases at V and 3 bases at J; junction bases unmatched: 8. CDR3 length: 16 amino acids. The V gene's germline CDR1 is SEHNR and CDR2 FQNEAQ (reference sequence). DNA of the CDR3: TGTGCCAGCAGACCTCCGGGACAGGGAGACACCGGGGAGCTGTTTTTT. Protein sequence: CASRPPGQGDTGELFF.

V gene TRBV7-8 combines with J gene TRBJ2-3, with 10 bases lining up with TRBD2. Germline assignment: CDR1 SGHVS and CDR2 FQNEAQ. This CDR3 comprises 15 residues. Trimming cost V 5 bases and J 4 bases; bases outside gene matches: 6. The DNA for the CDR3 is TGTGCCAGCAGCACACCTAGCGGGAGAGCAGATACGCAGTATTTT. Its protein product is CASSTPSGRADTQYF.

The chain employs TRBV24-1 and TRBJ2-3; TRBD2 agrees at 11 bases. The CDR3 extends over 16 amino acids. With V trimmed by 1 base and J by 4 bases, 3 bases remained unmatched. The germline V gene encodes CDR1 KGHDR and CDR2 SFDVKD. This chain's CDR3 is CATSDLLAGDPDTQYF. The CDR3 DNA reads TGTGCCACCAGTGATTTACTAGCGGGAGACCCAGATACGCAGTATTTT.

The V gene is TRBV6-2 or TRBV6-3, the J gene TRBJ2-1, with D tentatively TRBD2 (6 bases). CDR1 is MNHEY, CDR2 SVGEGT, per germline. V dropped 2 bases and J dropped 8 bases, with 16 bases sitting between them. CDR3 length: 15 amino acids. The chain's CDR3 is CASSYLSGGSHEQFF. The CDR3, as DNA: TGTGCCAGCAGTTACCTATCCGGGGGAAGCCATGAGCAGTTCTTC.

The V gene is TRBV11-2, the J gene TRBJ1-2; a weak D match, TRBD1 (5 bases). The CDR3 has 14 residues. V was pared by 6 bases and J by 3 bases, with 14 bases between. Germline V gene data show CDR1 as SGHAT and CDR2 as FQNNGV. The CDR3 sequence is CASRPSGGDYGYTF. CDR3 nucleotides: TGTGCCAGCAGACCCAGTGGGGGGGACTATGGCTACACCTTC.

This clone showed up just once. V and J are TRBV2 and TRBJ2-7; no firm D call. The CDR3 totals 14 residues. In germline, CDR1 is SNHLY, CDR2 FYNNEI. The germline V and J ends were trimmed by 5 bases and 5 bases, with 16 bases remaining between them. The CDR3 nucleotides are TGTGCCAGCAGTCACTCGGTTTTACCTGACGAGCAGTACTTC. Its translation is CASSHSVLPDEQYF.

This chain links TRBV30 with TRBJ2-1; D remains ambiguous. Trimming removed 0 bases at V and 7 bases at J, with 10 bases between. CDR1 is GTSNPN, CDR2 SVGIG, per germline (reference sequence). This CDR3 region has 13 residues. The CDR3 DNA reads TGTGCCTGGAGTGTGGCCTCCGGGAATGAGCAGTTCTTC. Protein: CAWSVASGNEQFF.

This clone was detected only a few times. V gene TRBV4-3 combines with J gene TRBJ2-2; 10 nucleotides line up with TRBD1. V trimming: 0 bases; J trimming: 0 bases; junction bases outside the gene matches: 1. This CDR3 comprises 17 residues. Germline V gene data show CDR1 as LGHNA and CDR2 as YSLEER. CDR3 nucleotides: TGCGCCAGCAGCCAAGATGGACAGGGGGCGAACACCGGGGAGCTGTTTTTT. This translates into CASSQDGQGANTGELFF.

This rearrangement joins TRBV27 to TRBJ1-6; 10 nucleotides match TRBD1. Unmatched junction bases numbered 5, after V lost 3 bases and J lost 9 bases. The CDR3 has 15 amino acids. The germline V gene has CDR1 MNHEY and CDR2 SMNVEV (reference sequence). The CDR3: CASSLVGTGASPLHF. Written as DNA, the CDR3 is TGTGCCAGCAGTTTGGTAGGGACAGGGGCTTCACCCCTCCACTTT.

This sequence joins TRBV28 and TRBJ2-1, with 8 bases that match TRBD2. The CDR3 spans 16 residues. The J segment lost 2 bases and the V segment lost 6 bases, leaving 9 bases of the junction unmatched. Germline CDR1 and CDR2: MDHEN and SYDVKM. The CDR3 protein is CASRTGTSGTYNEQFF. The CDR3 nucleotides read TGTGCCAGCAGAACCGGGACTAGTGGTACCTACAATGAGCAGTTCTTC.

The chain uses TRBV19 and TRBJ1-3; tentatively, D is TRBD1 (5 bases). CDR3 size: 16 residues. Germline-derived CDR1 and CDR2 are LNHDA and SQIVND (reference sequence). V was clipped by 0 bases and J by 0 bases, with 9 bases between them. The CDR3 reads CASSIDAGHSGNTIYF. As DNA, the CDR3 is TGTGCCAGTAGTATAGATGCAGGGCACTCTGGAAACACCATATATTTT. The full variable domain, its missing parts supplied by reference TRBV19 and TRBJ1-3, is DGGITQSPKYLFRKEGQNVTLSCEQNLNHDAMYWYRQDPGQGLRLIYYSQIVNDFQKGDIAEGYSVSREKKESFPLTVTSAQKNPTAFYLCASSIDAGHSGNTIYFGEGSWLTVV.

The CDR3 region is CASSSATRLGPRRTDTQYF. The CDR3 DNA reads as TGTGCCAGCAGCTCCGCGACTAGATTGGGACCCCGCCGCACAGATACGCAGTATTTT. This rearrangement joins TRBV7-2 to TRBJ2-3, with D tentatively TRBD2 (6 bases). The CDR3 length is 19 residues. V was pared by 4 bases and J by 1 base, with 24 bases between. Germline-derived CDR1 and CDR2 are SGHTA and FQGNSA.

The genes are TRBV6-4 and TRBJ2-2, with D possibly being TRBD2 (6 bases). The germline gives CDR1 MRHNA, CDR2 SNTAGT. V lost 8 bases and J 0 bases, leaving 13 bases between the germline ends. CDR3 length equals 15 residues. The CDR3: CASGRLGANTGELFF. CDR3 DNA sequence: TGTGCCAGCGGACGACTAGGGGCGAACACCGGGGAGCTGTTTTTT.

The gene calls are TRBV2 and TRBJ2-3; weak D call: TRBD2 (6 bases). The CDR3 consists of 16 residues. With 0 bases removed from V and 4 bases from J, the gap between germline ends came to 14 bases. The germline CDR1 and CDR2 sequences are SNHLY and FYNNEI. CDR3 sequence reads: CASSEAIISGADTQYF. As DNA, the CDR3 is TGTGCCAGCAGTGAAGCCATTATTAGCGGCGCAGATACGCAGTATTTT.

The chain uses TRBV6-5 and TRBJ2-1; 7 bases map to TRBD2. The germline V gene has CDR1 MNHEY and CDR2 SVGAGI. Unmatched junction bases numbered 5, after V lost 7 bases and J lost 8 bases. The CDR3 sequence is 12 residues long. The CDR3 spells CASTLAGDEQFF. CDR3 bases: TGTGCCAGCACCCTGGCGGGGGATGAGCAGTTCTTC.

V usage is TRBV6-4 and J usage is TRBJ1-2; a weak D match, TRBD1 (5 bases). This CDR3 contains 12 residues. The germline V and J ends were trimmed by 2 bases and 6 bases, with 7 bases remaining between them. From germline, CDR1 is MRHNA and CDR2 SNTAGT. CDR3 nucleotides: TGTGCCAGCAGTGACGGGGCAGATGGCTACACCTTC. Encoded protein: CASSDGADGYTF.

Here the CDR3 DNA reads TGTGCCAGCAGTGAATTTCAGGGTAACACTGAAGCTTTCTTT. This sequence encodes CASSEFQGNTEAFF. The rearrangement links TRBV2 to TRBJ1-1, with D maybe TRBD1 (5 bases). Germline lookup yields CDR1 SNHLY and CDR2 FYNNEI. This CDR3 spans 14 amino acids. Trimming took 2 bases from V and 2 from J, leaving 9 bases between them.

This rearrangement joins TRBV7-3 to TRBJ2-2, with 8 bases identical to TRBD2. The germline V gene has CDR1 SGHTA and CDR2 FQGTGA. V trimming: 4 bases; J trimming: 4 bases; junction bases outside the gene matches: 8. This CDR3 contains 16 residues. CDR3 in amino acids: CASSSPLAGSTGELFF. Here the CDR3 DNA reads TGTGCCAGCAGCTCCCCCTTAGCGGGATCCACCGGGGAGCTGTTTTTT.

The J gene is TRBJ1-2, the V gene TRBV24-1; 7 bases line up with TRBD1. This CDR3 is 15 amino acids long. Germline values: CDR1 KGHDR, CDR2 SFDVKD. Germline trimming cut 4 bases from V and 2 bases from J; bases unmatched to any gene: 6. The CDR3 reads CATSDPKTGNYGYTF. The CDR3 DNA is TGTGCCACCAGTGACCCAAAGACAGGGAACTATGGCTACACCTTC.

This sequence joins TRBV4-1 and TRBJ1-1; perhaps TRBD1 as D (5 bases). CDR1 is MGHRA and CDR2 is YSYEKL in the germline V gene. The V gene lost 4 bases and the J gene lost 11 bases, with 23 bases spanning the gap. The CDR3 has 15 residues. DNA of the CDR3: TGCGCCAGCAGCCCCCATTTTAGACAGCCCATTTGGGCTTTCTTT. Its protein is CASSPHFRQPIWAFF.